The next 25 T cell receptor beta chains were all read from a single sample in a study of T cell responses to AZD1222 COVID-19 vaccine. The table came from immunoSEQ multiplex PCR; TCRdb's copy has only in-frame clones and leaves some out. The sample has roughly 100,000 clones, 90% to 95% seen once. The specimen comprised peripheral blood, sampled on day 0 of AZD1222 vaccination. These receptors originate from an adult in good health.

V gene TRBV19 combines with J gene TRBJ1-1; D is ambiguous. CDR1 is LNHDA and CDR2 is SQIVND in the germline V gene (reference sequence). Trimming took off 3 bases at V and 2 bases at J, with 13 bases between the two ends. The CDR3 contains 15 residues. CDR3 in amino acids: CASSIVFRGNTEAFF. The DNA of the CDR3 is TGTGCCAGTAGTATTGTTTTCCGAGGAAACACTGAAGCTTTCTTT.

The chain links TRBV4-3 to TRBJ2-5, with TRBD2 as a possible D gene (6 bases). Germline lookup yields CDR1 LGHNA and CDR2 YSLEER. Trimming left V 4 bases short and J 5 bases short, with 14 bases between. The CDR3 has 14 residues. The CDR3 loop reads CASSPGTDMETQYF. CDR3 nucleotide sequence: TGCGCCAGCAGCCCGGGGACTGATATGGAGACCCAGTACTTC.

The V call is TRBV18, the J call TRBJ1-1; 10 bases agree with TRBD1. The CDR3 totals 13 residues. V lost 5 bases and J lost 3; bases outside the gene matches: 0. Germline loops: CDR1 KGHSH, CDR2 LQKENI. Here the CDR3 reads CASSGQGDTEAFF. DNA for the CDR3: TGTGCCAGCTCAGGACAGGGGGACACTGAAGCTTTCTTT.

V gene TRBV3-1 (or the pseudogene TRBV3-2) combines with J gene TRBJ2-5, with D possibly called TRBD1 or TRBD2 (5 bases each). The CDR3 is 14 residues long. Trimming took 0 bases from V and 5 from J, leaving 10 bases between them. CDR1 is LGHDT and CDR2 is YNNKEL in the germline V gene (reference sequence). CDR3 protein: CASSQDRWGETQYF. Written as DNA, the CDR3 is TGTGCCAGCAGCCAAGATAGATGGGGGGAGACCCAGTACTTC.

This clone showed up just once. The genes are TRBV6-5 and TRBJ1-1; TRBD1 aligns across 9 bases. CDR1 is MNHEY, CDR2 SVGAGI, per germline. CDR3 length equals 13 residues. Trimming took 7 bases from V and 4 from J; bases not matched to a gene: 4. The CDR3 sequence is CASIWDRATEAFF. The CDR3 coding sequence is TGTGCCAGCATATGGGACAGGGCCACTGAAGCTTTCTTT.

CDR3: CAIRPGDSGNTIYF. In nucleotides, the CDR3 is TGTGCCATCAGGCCCGGGGACTCTGGAAACACCATATATTTT. This chain uses TRBV10-3 with TRBJ1-3; no firm D call. Germline V lookup: CDR1 ENHRY, CDR2 SYGVKD. The CDR3 is 14 residues long. The V and J ends lost 6 bases and 0 bases respectively, with 9 bases between them.

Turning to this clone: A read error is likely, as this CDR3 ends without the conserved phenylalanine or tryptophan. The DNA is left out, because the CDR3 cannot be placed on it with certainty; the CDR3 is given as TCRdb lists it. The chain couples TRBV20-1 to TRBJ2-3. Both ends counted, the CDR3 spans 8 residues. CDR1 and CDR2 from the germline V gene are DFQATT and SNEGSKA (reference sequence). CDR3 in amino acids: CSSPWTVK.

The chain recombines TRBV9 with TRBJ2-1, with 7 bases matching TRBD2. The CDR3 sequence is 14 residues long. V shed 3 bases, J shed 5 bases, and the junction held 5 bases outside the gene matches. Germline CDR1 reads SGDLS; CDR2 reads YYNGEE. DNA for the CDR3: TGTGCCAGCAGCGGTAGCGGGCCTGACAATGAGCAGTTCTTC. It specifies CASSGSGPDNEQFF.

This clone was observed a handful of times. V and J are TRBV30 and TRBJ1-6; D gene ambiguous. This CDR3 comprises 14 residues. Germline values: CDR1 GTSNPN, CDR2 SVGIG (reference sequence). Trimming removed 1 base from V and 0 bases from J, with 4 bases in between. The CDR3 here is CAWSGDSYNSPLHF. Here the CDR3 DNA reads TGTGCCTGGAGTGGGGACTCCTATAATTCACCCCTCCACTTT.

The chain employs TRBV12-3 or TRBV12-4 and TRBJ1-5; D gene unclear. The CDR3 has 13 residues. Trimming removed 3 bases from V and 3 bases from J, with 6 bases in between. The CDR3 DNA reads TGTGCCAGCAGTTTGGATGCCAATCAGCCCCAGCATTTT. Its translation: CASSLDANQPQHF.

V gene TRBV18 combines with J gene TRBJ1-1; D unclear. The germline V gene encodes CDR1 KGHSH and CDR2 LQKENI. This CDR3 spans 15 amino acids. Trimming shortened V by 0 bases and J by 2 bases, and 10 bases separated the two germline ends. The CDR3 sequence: CASSPPTRVNTEAFF. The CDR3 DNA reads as TGTGCCAGCTCACCACCGACACGAGTTAACACTGAAGCTTTCTTT.

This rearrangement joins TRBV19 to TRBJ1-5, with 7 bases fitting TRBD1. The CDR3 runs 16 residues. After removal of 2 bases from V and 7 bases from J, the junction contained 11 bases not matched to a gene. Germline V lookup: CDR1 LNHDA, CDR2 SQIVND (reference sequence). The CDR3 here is CASSIYNRGGGQPQHF. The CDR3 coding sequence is TGTGCCAGTAGTATATATAACAGGGGAGGAGGACAGCCCCAGCATTTT.

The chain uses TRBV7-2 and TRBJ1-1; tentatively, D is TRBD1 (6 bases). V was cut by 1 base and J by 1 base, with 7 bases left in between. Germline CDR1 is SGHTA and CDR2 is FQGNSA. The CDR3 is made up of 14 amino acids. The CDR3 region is CASSLGGPNTEAFF. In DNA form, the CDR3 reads TGTGCCAGCAGCTTAGGGGGGCCGAACACTGAAGCTTTCTTT.

CDR3 sequence: CASGFPEGGNEQFF. As DNA, the CDR3 is TGTGCTAGTGGTTTCCCCGAGGGTGGGAATGAGCAGTTCTTC. This chain uses TRBV12-5 with TRBJ2-1; D might be TRBD2 (5 bases). V was pared by 3 bases and J by 7 bases, with 13 bases between. The CDR3 totals 14 residues. Germline loops: CDR1 LGHNT, CDR2 FRNRAP.

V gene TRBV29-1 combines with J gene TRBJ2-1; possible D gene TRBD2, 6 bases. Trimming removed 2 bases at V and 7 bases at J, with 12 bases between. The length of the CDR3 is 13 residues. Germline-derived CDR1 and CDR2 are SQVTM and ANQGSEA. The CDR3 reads CSVESHAGNEQFF. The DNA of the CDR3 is TGCAGCGTTGAAAGTCATGCGGGAAATGAGCAGTTCTTC.

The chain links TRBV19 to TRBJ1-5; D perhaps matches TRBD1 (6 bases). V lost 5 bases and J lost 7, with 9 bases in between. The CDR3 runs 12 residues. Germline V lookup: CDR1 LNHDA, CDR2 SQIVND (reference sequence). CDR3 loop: CASSLGAQPQHF. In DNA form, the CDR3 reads TGTGCCAGTAGTTTGGGGGCCCAGCCCCAGCATTTT. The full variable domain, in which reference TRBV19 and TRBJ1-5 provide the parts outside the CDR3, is DGGITQSPKYLFRKEGQNVTLSCEQNLNHDAMYWYRQDPGQGLRLIYYSQIVNDFQKGDIAEGYSVSREKKESFPLTVTSAQKNPTAFYLCASSLGAQPQHFGDGTRLSIL.

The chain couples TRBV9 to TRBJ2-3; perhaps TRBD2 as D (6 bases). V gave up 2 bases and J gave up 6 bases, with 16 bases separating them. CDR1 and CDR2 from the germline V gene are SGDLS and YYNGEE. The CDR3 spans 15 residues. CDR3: CASSVAAGTLDTQYF. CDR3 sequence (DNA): TGTGCCAGCAGCGTTGCGGCGGGGACTTTGGATACGCAGTATTTT.

CDR3 nucleotides: TGTGCCATCAGTGATAAGCAGGACTACAATGAGCAGTTCTTC. Its translation is CAISDKQDYNEQFF. The V call is TRBV10-3, the J call TRBJ2-1, with no clear D. The CDR3 is 14 residues long. Looked up from germline, CDR1 is ENHRY and CDR2 is SYGVKD. Trimming took off 3 bases at V and 3 bases at J, with 9 bases between the two ends.

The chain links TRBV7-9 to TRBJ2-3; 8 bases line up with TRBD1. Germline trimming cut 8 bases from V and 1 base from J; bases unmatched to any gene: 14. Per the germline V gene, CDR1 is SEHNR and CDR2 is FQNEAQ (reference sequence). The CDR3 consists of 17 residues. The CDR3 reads CASGHRRTGWGTDTQYF. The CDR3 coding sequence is TGTGCCAGCGGCCATCGACGGACAGGGTGGGGCACAGATACGCAGTATTTT.

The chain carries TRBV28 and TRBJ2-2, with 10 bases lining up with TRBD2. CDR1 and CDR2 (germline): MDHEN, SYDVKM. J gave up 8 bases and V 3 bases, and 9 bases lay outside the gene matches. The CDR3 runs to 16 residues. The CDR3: CASSFSGRAERGELFF. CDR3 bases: TGTGCCAGCAGTTTCAGCGGGAGGGCCGAAAGGGGGGAGCTGTTTTTT.

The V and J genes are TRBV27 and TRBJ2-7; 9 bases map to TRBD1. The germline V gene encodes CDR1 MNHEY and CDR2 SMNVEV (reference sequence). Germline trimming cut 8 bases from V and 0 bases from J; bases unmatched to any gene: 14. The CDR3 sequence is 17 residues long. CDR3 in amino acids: CASQPGQGRPYSYEQYF. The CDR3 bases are TGTGCCAGCCAACCGGGACAGGGCAGACCTTACTCCTACGAGCAGTACTTC.

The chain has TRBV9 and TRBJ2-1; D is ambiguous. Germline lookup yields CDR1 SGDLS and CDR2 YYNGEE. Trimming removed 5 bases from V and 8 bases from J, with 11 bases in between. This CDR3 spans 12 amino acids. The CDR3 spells CASSLDWDEQFF. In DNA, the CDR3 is TGTGCCAGCAGTCTCGACTGGGATGAGCAGTTCTTC.

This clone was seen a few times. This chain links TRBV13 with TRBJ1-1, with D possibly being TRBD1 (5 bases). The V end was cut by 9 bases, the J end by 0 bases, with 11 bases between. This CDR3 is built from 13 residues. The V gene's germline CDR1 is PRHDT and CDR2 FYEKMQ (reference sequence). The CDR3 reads CASLGGVNTEAFF. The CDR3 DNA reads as TGTGCCAGTCTGGGAGGGGTGAACACTGAAGCTTTCTTT.

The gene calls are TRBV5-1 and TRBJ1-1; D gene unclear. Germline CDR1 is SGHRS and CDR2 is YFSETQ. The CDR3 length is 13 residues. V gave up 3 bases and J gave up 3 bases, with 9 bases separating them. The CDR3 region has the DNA TGCGCCAGCAGCTCACAAACCGACACTGAAGCTTTCTTT. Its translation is CASSSQTDTEAFF.

CDR3: CASSENEGSHSPLHF. The CDR3, as DNA: TGTGCCAGCAGTGAGAATGAGGGGTCACATTCACCCCTCCACTTT. The rearrangement links TRBV6-1 to TRBJ1-6, with D possibly matching TRBD1 (5 bases). V shed 3 bases and J shed 8 bases, with 14 bases lying between them. Germline V gene data show CDR1 as MNHNS and CDR2 as SASEGT. CDR3 size: 15 residues.